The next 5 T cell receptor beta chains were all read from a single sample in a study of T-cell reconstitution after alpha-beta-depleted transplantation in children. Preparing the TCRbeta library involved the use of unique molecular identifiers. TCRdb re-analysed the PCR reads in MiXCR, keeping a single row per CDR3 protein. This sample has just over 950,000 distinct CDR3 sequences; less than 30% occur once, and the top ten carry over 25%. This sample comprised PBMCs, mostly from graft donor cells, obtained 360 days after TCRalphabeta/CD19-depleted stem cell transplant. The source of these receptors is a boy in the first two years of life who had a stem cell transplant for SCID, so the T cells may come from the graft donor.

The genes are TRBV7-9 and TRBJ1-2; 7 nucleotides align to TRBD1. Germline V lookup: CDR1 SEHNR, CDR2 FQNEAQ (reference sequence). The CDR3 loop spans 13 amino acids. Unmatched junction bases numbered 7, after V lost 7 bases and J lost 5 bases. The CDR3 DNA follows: TGTGCCAGCATCCCCAGGGGGGGATATGGCTACACCTTC. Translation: CASIPRGGYGYTF.

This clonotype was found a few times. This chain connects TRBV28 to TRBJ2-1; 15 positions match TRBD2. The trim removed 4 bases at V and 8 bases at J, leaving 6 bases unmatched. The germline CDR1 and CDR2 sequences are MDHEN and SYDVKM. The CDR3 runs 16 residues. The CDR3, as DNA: TGTGCCAGCAGTTCCCCCGGACTAGCGGGGGGGCATGAGCAGTTCTTC. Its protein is CASSSPGLAGGHEQFF.

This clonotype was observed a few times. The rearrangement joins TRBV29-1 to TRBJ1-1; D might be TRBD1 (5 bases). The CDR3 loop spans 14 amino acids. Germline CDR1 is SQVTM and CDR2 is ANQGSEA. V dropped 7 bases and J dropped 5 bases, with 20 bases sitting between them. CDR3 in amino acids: CSAPEQGMGTEAFF. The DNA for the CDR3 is TGCAGCGCCCCCGAGCAGGGTATGGGTACTGAAGCTTTCTTT.

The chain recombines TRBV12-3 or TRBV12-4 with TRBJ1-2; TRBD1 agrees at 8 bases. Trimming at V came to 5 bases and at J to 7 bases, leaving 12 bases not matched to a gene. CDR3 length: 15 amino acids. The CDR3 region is CASSPASGGSGGYTF. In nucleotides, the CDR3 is TGTGCCAGCAGTCCAGCGTCAGGGGGCTCGGGTGGCTACACCTTC.

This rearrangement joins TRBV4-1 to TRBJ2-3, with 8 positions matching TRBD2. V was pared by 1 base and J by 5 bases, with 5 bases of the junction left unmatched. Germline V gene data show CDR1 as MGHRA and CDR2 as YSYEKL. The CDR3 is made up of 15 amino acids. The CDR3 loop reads CASSQAGSGRDTQYF. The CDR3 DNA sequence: TGCGCCAGCAGCCAAGCGGGGAGCGGGAGAGATACGCAGTATTTT.